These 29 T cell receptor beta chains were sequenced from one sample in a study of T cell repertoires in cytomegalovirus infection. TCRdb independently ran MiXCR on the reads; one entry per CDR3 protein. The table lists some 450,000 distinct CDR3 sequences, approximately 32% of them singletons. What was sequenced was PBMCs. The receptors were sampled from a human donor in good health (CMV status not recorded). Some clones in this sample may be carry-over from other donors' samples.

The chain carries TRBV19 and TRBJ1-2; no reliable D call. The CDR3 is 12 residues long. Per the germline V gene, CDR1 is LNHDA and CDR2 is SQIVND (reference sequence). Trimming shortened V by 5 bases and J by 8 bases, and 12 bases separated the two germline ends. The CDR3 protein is CASSPGKQGYTF. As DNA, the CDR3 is TGTGCCAGTAGTCCGGGAAAGCAAGGCTACACCTTC.

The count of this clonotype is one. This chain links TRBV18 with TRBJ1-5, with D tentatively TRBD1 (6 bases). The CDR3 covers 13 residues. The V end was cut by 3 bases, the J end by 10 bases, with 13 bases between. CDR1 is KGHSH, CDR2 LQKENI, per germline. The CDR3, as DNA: TGTGCCAGCTCACCGACAGGTCCCCATCCCCAGCATTTT. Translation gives CASSPTGPHPQHF.

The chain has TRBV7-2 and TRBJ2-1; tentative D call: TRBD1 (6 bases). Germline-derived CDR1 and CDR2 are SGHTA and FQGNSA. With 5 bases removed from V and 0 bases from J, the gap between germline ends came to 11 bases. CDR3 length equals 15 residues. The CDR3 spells CASSGQWSSYNEQFF. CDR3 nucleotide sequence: TGTGCCAGCAGCGGACAGTGGAGCTCCTACAATGAGCAGTTCTTC.

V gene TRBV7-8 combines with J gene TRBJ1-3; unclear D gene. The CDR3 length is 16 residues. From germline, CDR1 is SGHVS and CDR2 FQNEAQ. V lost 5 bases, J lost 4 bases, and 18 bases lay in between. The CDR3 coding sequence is TGTGCCAGCAGCAATCCGTCGGCGGGGAGAGGAAACACCATATATTTT. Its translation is CASSNPSAGRGNTIYF.

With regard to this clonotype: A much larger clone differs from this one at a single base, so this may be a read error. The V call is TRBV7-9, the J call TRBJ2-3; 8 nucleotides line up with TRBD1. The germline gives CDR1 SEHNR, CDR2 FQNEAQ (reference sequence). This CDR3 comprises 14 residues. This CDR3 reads CASTPPGGTETQYF. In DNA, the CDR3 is TGTGCCAGCACGCCGCCAGGGGGCACAGAGACGCAGTATTTT.

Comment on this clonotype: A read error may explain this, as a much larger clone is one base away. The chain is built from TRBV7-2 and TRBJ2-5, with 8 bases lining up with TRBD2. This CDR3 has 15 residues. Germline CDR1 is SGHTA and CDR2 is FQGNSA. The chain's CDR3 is CASSLGWTAGESQYF. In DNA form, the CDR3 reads TGTGCCAGCAGCTTAGGCTGGACAGCGGGAGAGTCCCAGTACTTC.

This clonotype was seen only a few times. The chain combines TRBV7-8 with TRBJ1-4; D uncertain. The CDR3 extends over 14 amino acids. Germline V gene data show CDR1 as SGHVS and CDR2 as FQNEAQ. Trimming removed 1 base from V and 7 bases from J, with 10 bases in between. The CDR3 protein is CASSLGTASEKLFF. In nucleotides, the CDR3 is TGTGCCAGCAGCTTAGGCACGGCGTCTGAAAAACTGTTTTTT. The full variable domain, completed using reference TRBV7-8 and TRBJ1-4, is GAGVSQSPRYKVAKRGQDVALRCDPISGHVSLFWYQQALGQGPEFLTYFQNEAQLDKSGLPSDRFFAERPEGSVSTLKIQRTQQEDSAVYLCASSLGTASEKLFFGSGTQLSVL.

CDR3 DNA sequence: TGTGCCAGCAGTGAAGGGAGGGGACTAGCGGGGGTAGAGCAGTTCTTC. It yields the protein CASSEGRGLAGVEQFF. The rearrangement links TRBV6-1 to TRBJ2-1; 14 bases fit TRBD2. Germline values: CDR1 MNHNS, CDR2 SASEGT. The CDR3 has 16 amino acids. The V gene end was trimmed by 1 base and the J gene end by 10 bases; junction bases not matched to a gene: 6.

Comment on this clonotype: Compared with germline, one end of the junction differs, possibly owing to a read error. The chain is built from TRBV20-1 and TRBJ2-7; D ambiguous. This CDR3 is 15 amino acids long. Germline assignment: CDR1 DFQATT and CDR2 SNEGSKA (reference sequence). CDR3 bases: TGCAGTTCTAGTTCGGCCACAACTATTTCCTACGAGCAGTACTTC. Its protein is CSSSSATTISYEQYF.

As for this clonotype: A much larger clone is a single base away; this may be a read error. The CDR3 DNA follows: TGTGCCAGCAGTTTCTCCGACAGTTACAATGAGCAGTTCTTC. The encoded protein is CASSFSDSYNEQFF. This chain uses TRBV6-5 with TRBJ2-1; weak D call: TRBD1 (5 bases). Germline V lookup: CDR1 MNHEY, CDR2 SVGAGI. This CDR3 comprises 14 residues. V dropped 4 bases and J dropped 4 bases, with 11 bases sitting between them.

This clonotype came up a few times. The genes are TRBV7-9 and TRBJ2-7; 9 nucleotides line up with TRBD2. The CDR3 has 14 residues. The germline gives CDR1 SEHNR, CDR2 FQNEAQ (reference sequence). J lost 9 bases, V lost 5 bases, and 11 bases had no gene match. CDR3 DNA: TGTGCCAGCAGCACAGCGGGGGGCCCCACTGGGCAGTACTTC. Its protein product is CASSTAGGPTGQYF.

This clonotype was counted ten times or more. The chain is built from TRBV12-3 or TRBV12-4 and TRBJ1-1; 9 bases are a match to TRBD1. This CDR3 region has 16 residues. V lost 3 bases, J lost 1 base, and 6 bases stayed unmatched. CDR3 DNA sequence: TGTGCCAGCAGTTTTTGGACAGGGGTTGGGAACACTGAAGCTTTCTTT. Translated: CASSFWTGVGNTEAFF.

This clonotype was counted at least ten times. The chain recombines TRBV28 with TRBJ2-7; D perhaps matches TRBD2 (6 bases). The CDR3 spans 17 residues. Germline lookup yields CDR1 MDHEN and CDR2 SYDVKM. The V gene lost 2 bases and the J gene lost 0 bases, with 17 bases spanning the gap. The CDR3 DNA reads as TGTGCCAGCAGTTTAATCGAGTGGGGGGTGAGCTCCTACGAGCAGTACTTC. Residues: CASSLIEWGVSSYEQYF.

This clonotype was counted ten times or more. The CDR3 coding sequence is TGTGCCAGCATCATAGACAAGTACACAGATACGCAGTATTTT. Protein product: CASIIDKYTDTQYF. The chain employs TRBV12-3 or TRBV12-4 and TRBJ2-3; D ambiguous. The CDR3 totals 14 residues. V lost 7 bases and J lost 2, with 13 bases in between.

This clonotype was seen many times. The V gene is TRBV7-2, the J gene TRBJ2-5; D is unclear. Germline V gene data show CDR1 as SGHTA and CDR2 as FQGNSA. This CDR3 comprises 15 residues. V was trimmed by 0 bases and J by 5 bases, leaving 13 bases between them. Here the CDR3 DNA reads TGTGCCAGCAGCTTAGCGCACTGGAACTGGGAGACCCAGTACTTC. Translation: CASSLAHWNWETQYF.

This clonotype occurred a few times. CDR3 sequence: CASSSSGQLGYGYTF. CDR3 bases: TGTGCCAGCAGTTCCTCGGGACAATTGGGCTATGGCTACACCTTC. V and J are TRBV12-3 or TRBV12-4 and TRBJ1-2, with D maybe TRBD1 (6 bases). This CDR3 has 15 residues. Trimming left V 4 bases short and J 4 bases short, with 16 bases between.

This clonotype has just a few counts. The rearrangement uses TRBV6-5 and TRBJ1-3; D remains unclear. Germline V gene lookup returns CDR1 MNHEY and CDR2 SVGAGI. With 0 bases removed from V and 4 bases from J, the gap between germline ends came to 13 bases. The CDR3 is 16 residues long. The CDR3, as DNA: TGTGCCAGCAGTTACTCCCGGGGAGCGAAGGGAAACACCATATATTTT. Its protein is CASSYSRGAKGNTIYF.

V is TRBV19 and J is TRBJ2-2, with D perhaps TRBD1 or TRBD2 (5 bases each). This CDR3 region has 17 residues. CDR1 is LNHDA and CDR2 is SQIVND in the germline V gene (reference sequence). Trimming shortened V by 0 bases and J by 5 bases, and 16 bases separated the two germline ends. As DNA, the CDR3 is TGTGCCAGTAGTATAGAAGATGGGGCGAGCGGAACCGGGGAGCTGTTTTTT. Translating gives CASSIEDGASGTGELFF.

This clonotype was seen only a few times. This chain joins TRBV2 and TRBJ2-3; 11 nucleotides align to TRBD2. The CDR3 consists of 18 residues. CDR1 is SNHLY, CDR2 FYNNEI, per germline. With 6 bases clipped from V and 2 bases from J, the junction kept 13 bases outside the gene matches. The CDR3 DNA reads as TGTGCCAGCAGCACTAGCGGGAGTGAAAAATACTCCACAGATACGCAGTATTTT. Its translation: CASSTSGSEKYSTDTQYF.

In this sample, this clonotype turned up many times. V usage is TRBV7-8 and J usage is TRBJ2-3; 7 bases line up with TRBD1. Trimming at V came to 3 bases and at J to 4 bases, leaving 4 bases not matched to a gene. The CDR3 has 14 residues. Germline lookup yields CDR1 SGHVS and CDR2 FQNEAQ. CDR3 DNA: TGTGCCAGCAGCTTCACAGGGGTCGCAGATACGCAGTATTTT. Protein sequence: CASSFTGVADTQYF.

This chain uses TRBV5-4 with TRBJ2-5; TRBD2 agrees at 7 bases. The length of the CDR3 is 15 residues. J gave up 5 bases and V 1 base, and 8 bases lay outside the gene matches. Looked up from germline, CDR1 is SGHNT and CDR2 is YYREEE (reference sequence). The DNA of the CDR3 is TGTGCCAGCAGCTTGAGGCGGGGGATGGGGGAGACCCAGTACTTC. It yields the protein CASSLRRGMGETQYF.

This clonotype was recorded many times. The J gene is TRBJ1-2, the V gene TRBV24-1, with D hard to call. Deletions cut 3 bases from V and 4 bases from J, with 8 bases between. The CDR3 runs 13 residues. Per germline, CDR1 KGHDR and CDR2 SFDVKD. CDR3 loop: CATSDERGYGYTF. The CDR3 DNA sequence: TGTGCCACCAGTGATGAGCGGGGCTATGGCTACACCTTC.

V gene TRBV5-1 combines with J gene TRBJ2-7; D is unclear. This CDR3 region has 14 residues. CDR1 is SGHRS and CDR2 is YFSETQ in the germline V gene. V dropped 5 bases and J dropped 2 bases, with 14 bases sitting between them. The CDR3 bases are TGCGCCAGCAGTAAAGACGGGCAGCCCTACGAGCAGTACTTC. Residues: CASSKDGQPYEQYF. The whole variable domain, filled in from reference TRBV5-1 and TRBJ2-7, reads KAGVTQTPRYLIKTRGQQVTLSCSPISGHRSVSWYQQTPGQGLQFLFEYFSETQRNKGNFPGRFSGRQFSNSRSEMNVSTLELGDSALYLCASSKDGQPYEQYFGPGTRLTVT.

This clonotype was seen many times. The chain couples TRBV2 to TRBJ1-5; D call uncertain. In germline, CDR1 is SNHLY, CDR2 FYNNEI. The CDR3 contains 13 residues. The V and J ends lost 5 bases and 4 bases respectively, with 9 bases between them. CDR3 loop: CASSRGRNQPQHF. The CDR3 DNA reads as TGTGCCAGCAGTCGGGGAAGGAATCAGCCCCAGCATTTT.

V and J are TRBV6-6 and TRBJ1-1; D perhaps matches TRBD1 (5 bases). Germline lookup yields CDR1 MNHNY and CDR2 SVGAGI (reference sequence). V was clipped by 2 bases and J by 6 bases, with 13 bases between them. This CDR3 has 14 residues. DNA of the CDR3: TGTGCCAGCAGTTACAGAAGGGACTTCGCTGAAGCTTTCTTT. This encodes CASSYRRDFAEAFF.

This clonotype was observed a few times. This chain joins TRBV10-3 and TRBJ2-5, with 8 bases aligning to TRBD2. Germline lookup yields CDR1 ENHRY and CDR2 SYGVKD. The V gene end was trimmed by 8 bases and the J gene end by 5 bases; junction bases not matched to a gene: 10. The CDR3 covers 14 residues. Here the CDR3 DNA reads TGTGCCATCGCATCGAGCGGGGGCTCGGAGACCCAGTACTTC. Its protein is CAIASSGGSETQYF.

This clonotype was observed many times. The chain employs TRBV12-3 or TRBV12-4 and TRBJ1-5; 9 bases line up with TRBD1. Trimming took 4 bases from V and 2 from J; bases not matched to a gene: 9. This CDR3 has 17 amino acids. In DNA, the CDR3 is TGTGCCAGCAGTTGGTATGGGACAGGGTCGGGCAATCAGCCCCAGCATTTT. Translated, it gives CASSWYGTGSGNQPQHF.

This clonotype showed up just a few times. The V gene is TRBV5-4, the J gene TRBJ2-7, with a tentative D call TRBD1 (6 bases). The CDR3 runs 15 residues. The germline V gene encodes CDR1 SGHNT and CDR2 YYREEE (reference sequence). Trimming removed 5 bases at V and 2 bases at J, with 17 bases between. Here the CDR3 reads CASSIQGRRTYEQYF. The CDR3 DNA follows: TGTGCCAGCAGTATTCAGGGGAGACGGACCTACGAGCAGTACTTC.

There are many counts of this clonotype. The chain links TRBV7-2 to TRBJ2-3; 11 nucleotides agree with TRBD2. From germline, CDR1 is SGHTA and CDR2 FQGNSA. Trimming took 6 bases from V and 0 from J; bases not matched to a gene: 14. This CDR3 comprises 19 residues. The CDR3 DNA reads TGTGCCAGCAGTCGAACCGGGACTAGCGGAATCACTAGCACAGATACGCAGTATTTT. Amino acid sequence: CASSRTGTSGITSTDTQYF.